These 14 T cell receptor beta chains share one sample of origin, sequenced in a study of cytomegalovirus exposure and HLA in healthy donors. PCR involved 60 Vbeta and 13 Jbeta primers. This table comes from immunoSEQ multiplex PCR, and its TCRdb copy is limited to in-frame clones, with some not included. The table lists around 130,000 clones, 78% of them singletons. Material for sequencing was PBMCs. These TCRs come from a woman younger than 35 in good health and CMV-seronegative.

The chain joins TRBV7-2 to TRBJ2-7; TRBD2 matches at 9 bases. The CDR3 has 15 residues. The V gene end was trimmed by 2 bases and the J gene end by 4 bases; junction bases not matched to a gene: 6. Germline lookup yields CDR1 SGHTA and CDR2 FQGNSA. The DNA of the CDR3 is TGTGCCAGCAGCTTATACGCGGGAGGGCCGTACGAGCAGTACTTC. Translation: CASSLYAGGPYEQYF.

This clone was observed many times. This rearrangement joins TRBV2 to TRBJ2-2; 8 nucleotides match TRBD1. The CDR3 runs to 15 residues. CDR1 SNHLY and CDR2 FYNNEI come from the germline V gene. With 7 bases clipped from V and 3 bases from J, the junction kept 7 bases outside the gene matches. CDR3 DNA: TGTGCCAGCAAGGGACAGGTTAGGCACACCGGGGAGCTGTTTTTT. This codes for CASKGQVRHTGELFF.

The gene calls are TRBV10-1 and TRBJ2-1, with 8 nucleotides matching TRBD2. J was trimmed by 6 bases and V by 11 bases; bases with no gene match: 3. The CDR3 has 11 amino acids. Germline V gives CDR1 WNHNN, CDR2 SYGVQD (reference sequence). CDR3: CASGTSNEQFF. The CDR3, as DNA: TGCGCCTCCGGGACTAGCAATGAGCAGTTCTTC.

The J gene is TRBJ2-7, the V gene TRBV15; TRBD2 is a possible D gene (5 bases). This CDR3 is built from 14 residues. V lost 0 bases and J lost 9, with 15 bases in between. Per the germline V gene, CDR1 is LNHNV and CDR2 is YYDKDF (reference sequence). The chain's CDR3 is CATSRDLLGRGQYF. DNA of the CDR3: TGTGCCACCAGCAGAGATCTTCTAGGACGGGGGCAGTACTTC.

The rearrangement links TRBV5-1 to TRBJ1-1; D remains unclear. V lost 1 base and J lost 1, with 14 bases in between. CDR3 length equals 16 residues. The V gene's germline CDR1 is SGHRS and CDR2 YFSETQ. This CDR3 reads CASSLTSTAKNTEAFF. Here the CDR3 DNA reads TGCGCCAGCAGCTTGACGTCTACAGCTAAGAACACTGAAGCTTTCTTT.

This chain connects TRBV4-1 to TRBJ2-7; no clear D. The germline V gene has CDR1 MGHRA and CDR2 YSYEKL. The germline V and J ends were trimmed by 0 bases and 3 bases, with 12 bases remaining between them. The length of the CDR3 is 15 residues. The CDR3 region has the DNA TGCGCCAGCAGCCAAGAGTCAGGCAGCAGCTACGAGCAGTACTTC. Its protein is CASSQESGSSYEQYF.

The chain is built from TRBV2 and TRBJ1-1, with TRBD1 matching over 9 bases. This CDR3 is 13 amino acids long. V dropped 10 bases and J dropped 1; count of bases not matched to a gene: 4. CDR1 SNHLY and CDR2 FYNNEI come from the germline V gene. The CDR3 sequence: CATETGGNTEAFF. The CDR3 DNA reads as TGTGCCACCGAGACAGGGGGGAACACTGAAGCTTTCTTT.

J is TRBJ1-1 and V is TRBV19; the match to TRBD1 covers 7 bases. With V trimmed by 6 bases and J by 5 bases, 3 bases remained unmatched. CDR3 length: 12 residues. Germline CDR1 and CDR2: LNHDA and SQIVND (reference sequence). The CDR3 DNA reads as TGTGCCAGTAGAGACAGGGAAACTGAAGCTTTCTTT. Residues: CASRDRETEAFF.

This rearrangement joins TRBV18 to TRBJ1-1; no clear D. This CDR3 is 14 amino acids long. V gave up 6 bases and J gave up 3 bases, with 14 bases separating them. Germline V gene lookup returns CDR1 KGHSH and CDR2 LQKENI. The CDR3 DNA sequence: TGTGCCAGCTCCGCAGACCTGAGGGACACTGAAGCTTTCTTT. As protein: CASSADLRDTEAFF.

The count of this clone is one. The J gene is TRBJ2-7, the V gene TRBV2; weak D call: TRBD1 (5 bases). Trimming shortened V by 6 bases and J by 3 bases, and 15 bases separated the two germline ends. Germline CDR1 is SNHLY and CDR2 is FYNNEI. The CDR3 has 14 amino acids. CDR3 nucleotide sequence: TGTGCCAGCAGGTATGGACAATCCAACTACGAGCAGTACTTC. This codes for CASRYGQSNYEQYF.

This clone occurred a few times. The rearrangement links TRBV7-6 to TRBJ2-6; D gene ambiguous. Between the trimmed V and J ends, which lost 4 bases and 0 bases, there was a span of 4 bases. Germline values: CDR1 SGHVS, CDR2 FNYEAQ. The CDR3 has 14 amino acids. CDR3 DNA: TGTGCCAGCAGCTCATCCTCTGGGGCCAACGTCCTGACTTTC. This codes for CASSSSSGANVLTF.

CDR3 DNA: TGTGCCAGCACATTAACAGGCTCGTATGGCTACACCTTC. It translates to CASTLTGSYGYTF. This rearrangement joins TRBV6-1 to TRBJ1-2, with TRBD1 as a possible D gene (5 bases). The V end lost 7 bases, the J end lost 5 bases, and 14 bases lay between the germline ends. The CDR3 runs 13 residues. The germline CDR1 and CDR2 sequences are MNHNS and SASEGT.

The V call is TRBV27, the J call TRBJ2-1; 13 bases match TRBD2. V dropped 5 bases and J dropped 6; count of bases not matched to a gene: 4. This CDR3 has 15 residues. CDR1 MNHEY and CDR2 SMNVEV come from the germline V gene (reference sequence). This CDR3 reads CASSSGTSGANEQFF. The CDR3 region has the DNA TGTGCCAGCAGTAGTGGGACTAGCGGGGCCAATGAGCAGTTCTTC.

The J gene is TRBJ2-3, the V gene TRBV7-2; possibly TRBD2 for D (6 bases). CDR3 length: 13 amino acids. Trimming left V 2 bases short and J 6 bases short, with 9 bases between. CDR1 SGHTA and CDR2 FQGNSA come from the germline V gene. CDR3 coding DNA: TGTGCCAGCAGCTTACCCGGAGGGGATACGCAGTATTTT. Its protein product is CASSLPGGDTQYF.